This T cell receptor beta chain was sequenced during a study of cytomegalovirus exposure and HLA in healthy donors. Points from the study as a whole: Most TCR beta V segments were productive about 87% or about 30% of the time in an earlier analysis. Immune exposure information comprised only CMV serostatus. Many donors shared some public TCRs, even though most TCR sequences were rare.

As for this clone: Its specificity is unknown.

Primers: 60 Vbeta forward and 13 Jbeta reverse. Original data processing: Roughly 11 million shared chains were among the approximately 80 million unique TCR beta chains that a later analysis counted. Generated by immunoSEQ multiplex PCR, the TCRdb table keeps only in-frame clones and is missing some. The D gene and trimming were derived from the DNA, and the V and J assignments and clone size from that table. The top ten clones hold roughly 15% of a sample with about 92,000 clones, roughly 71% of them seen once. Germline loops: CDR1 SGHDT, CDR2 YYEEEE. V shed 4 bases and J shed 4 bases, with 4 bases lying between them. This CDR3 is built from 11 residues.

Sequencing was carried out using PBMCs. The chain uses TRBV5-6 and TRBJ2-3; the D is unclear. The receptor comes from a woman aged 18 to 35 in good health and CMV-seropositive. Here the CDR3 reads CASSLSDTQYF. The CDR3 DNA sequence: TGTGCCAGCAGCCTTTCAGATACGCAGTATTTT.